Below, 3 T cell receptor beta chains from the same sample are listed, as sequenced in a study of T cells in Graves' hyperthyroidism and ophthalmopathy. Using RNA transcripts as the source, TCR beta CDR3 regions were amplified. RT-PCR in the first round (using the HTBI primer set) targeted the TCR CDR3. TCRdb reprocessed the multiplex PCR reads via MiXCR and lists one record per CDR3 protein. The table shows about 59,000 distinct CDR3 sequences, with around 53% occurring only once. The material sequenced was blood. The receptors were sampled from a woman between 55 and 75 years old with Graves' ophthalmopathy.

The rearrangement links TRBV5-1 to TRBJ2-3, with D unclear. Trimming took off 3 bases at V and 2 bases at J, with 10 bases between the two ends. CDR3 length: 14 amino acids. The germline V gene has CDR1 SGHRS and CDR2 YFSETQ. The CDR3 loop reads CASSSGTVTDTQYF. Here the CDR3 DNA reads TGCGCCAGCAGCTCGGGTACGGTCACAGATACGCAGTATTTT.

This clonotype was observed many times. The J gene is TRBJ1-2, the V gene TRBV28; no firm D call. The CDR3 is 12 amino acids. Deletions cut 2 bases from V and 4 bases from J, with 5 bases between. Germline values: CDR1 MDHEN, CDR2 SYDVKM. The CDR3 protein is CASSLGPYGYTF. The CDR3, as DNA: TGTGCCAGCAGTTTAGGTCCCTATGGCTACACCTTC.

The rearrangement joins TRBV20-1 to TRBJ2-3; 11 positions match TRBD2. From germline, CDR1 is DFQATT and CDR2 SNEGSKA (reference sequence). The V segment lost 0 bases and the J segment 11 bases; nucleotides outside the gene matches: 10. CDR3 length: 15 residues. CDR3 coding DNA: TGCAGTGCTAGAGATAGCGGGGGGGCCTACAATGAGCAGTATTTT. Its translation: CSARDSGGAYNEQYF.